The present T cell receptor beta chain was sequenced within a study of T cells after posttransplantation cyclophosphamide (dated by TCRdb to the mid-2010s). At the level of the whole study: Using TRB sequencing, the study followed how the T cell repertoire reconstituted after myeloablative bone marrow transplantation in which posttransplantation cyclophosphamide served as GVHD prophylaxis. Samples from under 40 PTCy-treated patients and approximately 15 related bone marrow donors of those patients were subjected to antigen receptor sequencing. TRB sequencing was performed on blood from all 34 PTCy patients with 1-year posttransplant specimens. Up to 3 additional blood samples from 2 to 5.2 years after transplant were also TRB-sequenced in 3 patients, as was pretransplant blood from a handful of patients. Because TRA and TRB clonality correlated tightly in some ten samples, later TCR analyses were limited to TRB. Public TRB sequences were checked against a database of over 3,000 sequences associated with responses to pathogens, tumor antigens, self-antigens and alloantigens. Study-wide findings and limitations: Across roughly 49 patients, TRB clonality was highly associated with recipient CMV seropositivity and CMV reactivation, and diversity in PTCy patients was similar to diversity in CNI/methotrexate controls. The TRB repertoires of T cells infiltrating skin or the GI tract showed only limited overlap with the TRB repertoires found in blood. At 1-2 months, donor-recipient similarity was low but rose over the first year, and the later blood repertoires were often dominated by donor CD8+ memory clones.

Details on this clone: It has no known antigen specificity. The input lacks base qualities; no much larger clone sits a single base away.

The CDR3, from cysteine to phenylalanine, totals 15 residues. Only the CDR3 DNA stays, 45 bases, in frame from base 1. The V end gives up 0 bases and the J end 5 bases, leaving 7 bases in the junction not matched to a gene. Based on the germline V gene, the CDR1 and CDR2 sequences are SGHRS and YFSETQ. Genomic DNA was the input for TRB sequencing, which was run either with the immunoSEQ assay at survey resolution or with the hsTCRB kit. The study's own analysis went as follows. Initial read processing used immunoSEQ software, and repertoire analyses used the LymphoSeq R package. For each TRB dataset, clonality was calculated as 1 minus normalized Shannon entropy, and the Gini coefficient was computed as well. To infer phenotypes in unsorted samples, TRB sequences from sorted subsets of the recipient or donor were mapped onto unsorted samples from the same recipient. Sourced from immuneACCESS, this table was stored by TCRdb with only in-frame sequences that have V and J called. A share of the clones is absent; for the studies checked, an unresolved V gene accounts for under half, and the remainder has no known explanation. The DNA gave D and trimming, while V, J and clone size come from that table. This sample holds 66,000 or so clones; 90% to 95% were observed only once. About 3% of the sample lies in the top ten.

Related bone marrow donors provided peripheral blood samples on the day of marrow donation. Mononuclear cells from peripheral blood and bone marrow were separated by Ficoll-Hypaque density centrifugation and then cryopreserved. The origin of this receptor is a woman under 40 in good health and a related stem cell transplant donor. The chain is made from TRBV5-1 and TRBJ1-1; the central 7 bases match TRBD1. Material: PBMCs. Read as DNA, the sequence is TGCGCCAGCAGCTTGGGGAGGGGGCGCGGGACTGAAGCTTTCTTT. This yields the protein CASSLGRGRGTEAFF.